The 3 T cell receptor beta chains presented below share a single source sample, sequenced in a study of control samples from healthy donors and cancer patients. Data came from immunoSEQ multiplex PCR; TCRdb stores just in-frame clones and leaves some out. Seen here are tens of thousands of clones, around four fifths observed once, and the top ten hold around a fifth. Sequenced material: blood. These receptors came from a young man in good health.

The CDR3 bases are TGTGCCAGCAGCCCCCAGGGGGCGGTCGGTGGCTACACCTTC. The encoded protein is CASSPQGAVGGYTF. This rearrangement joins TRBV14 to TRBJ1-2; TRBD1 agrees at 8 bases. V trimming: 4 bases; J trimming: 7 bases; junction bases outside the gene matches: 8. This CDR3 region has 14 residues. CDR1 and CDR2 from the germline V gene are SGHDN and FVKESK.

The V gene is TRBV18, the J gene TRBJ2-2, with D tentatively TRBD2 (6 bases). Trimming cost V 4 bases and J 2 bases, with 14 bases left between them. This CDR3 comprises 16 residues. Germline V CDR1 and CDR2: KGHSH, LQKENI. CDR3 in DNA: TGTGCCAGCTCACTCACCGGGACTTCCAACACCGGGGAGCTGTTTTTT. It encodes CASSLTGTSNTGELFF.

V is TRBV19 and J is TRBJ1-5, with D possibly being TRBD1 (6 bases). Germline CDR1 reads LNHDA; CDR2 reads SQIVND (reference sequence). V lost 4 bases and J lost 5, with 15 bases in between. The CDR3 loop spans 15 amino acids. The CDR3 region has the DNA TGTGCCAGTAGTAGCCCCGGGGGGCCCTATCAGCCCCAGCATTTT. As protein: CASSSPGGPYQPQHF.